One and the same sample provided the 19 T cell receptor beta chains below, sequenced in a study of shared clonotypes between healthy human individuals. Clones were read by immunoSEQ multiplex PCR, and TCRdb kept only the in-frame ones, dropping some. The profile covers just over 2,000,000 clones, with 85% to 95% appearing a single time and 0.13% taken by the ten largest. Sequenced input: naive CD4+ T cells sorted from blood. Described subset: CD45RA+ positively selected. All receptors derive from a man younger than 35 in good health.

The genes are TRBV18 and TRBJ2-5; D remains ambiguous. Germline V CDR1 and CDR2: KGHSH, LQKENI. The CDR3 is made up of 14 amino acids. With 4 bases removed from V and 1 base from J, the gap between germline ends came to 10 bases. CDR3 protein: CASSHGRIQETQYF. DNA of the CDR3: TGTGCCAGCTCACATGGACGAATCCAAGAGACCCAGTACTTC. The entire variable domain, with the rest obtained from reference TRBV18 and TRBJ2-5, is as follows: NAGVMQNPRHLVRRRGQEARLRCSPMKGHSHVYWYRQLPEEGLKFMVYLQKENIIDESGMPKERFSAEFPKEGPSILRIQQVVRGDSAAYFCASSHGRIQETQYFGPGTRLLVL.

Regarding this clone: At the DNA level, this CDR3 is encoded by other sequences in the same sample as well. This sequence joins TRBV2 and TRBJ1-5; D unclear. The ends were cut back, 8 bases at V and 0 bases at J, with 8 bases in the middle. The CDR3 consists of 13 residues. Per the germline V gene, CDR1 is SNHLY and CDR2 is FYNNEI. CDR3 sequence (DNA): TGTGCCAGCCGAAGGGATAGCAATCAGCCCCAGCATTTT. As protein: CASRRDSNQPQHF. Combining the CDR3 with reference TRBV2 and TRBJ1-5 gives the whole variable domain EPEVTQTPSHQVTQMGQEVILRCVPISNHLYFYWYRQILGQKVEFLVSFYNNEISEKSEIFDDQFSVERPDGSNFTLKIRSTKLEDSAMYFCASRRDSNQPQHFGDGTRLSIL.

This clone was picked up one time. This sequence joins TRBV30 and TRBJ2-1; no clear D gene. Trimming took 3 bases from V and 10 from J, leaving 19 bases between them. The CDR3 is 14 amino acids. Germline CDR1 reads GTSNPN; CDR2 reads SVGIG (reference sequence). CDR3 residues: CAWRILGKVEEQFF. CDR3 bases: TGTGCCTGGAGGATCCTGGGGAAGGTGGAAGAGCAGTTCTTC.

The CDR3 protein is CASLQDYNEQFF. For the CDR3, the DNA is TGTGCCAGCCTTCAGGACTACAATGAGCAGTTCTTC. This chain links TRBV6-1 with TRBJ2-1; D not resolved. V lost 8 bases and J 3 bases, leaving 8 bases between the germline ends. The germline V gene encodes CDR1 MNHNS and CDR2 SASEGT. The CDR3 length is 12 residues.

The V call is TRBV5-5, the J call TRBJ1-4; D gene ambiguous. This CDR3 region has 15 residues. Germline V CDR1 and CDR2: SGHKS, YYEKEE (reference sequence). V was cut by 0 bases and J by 4 bases, with 10 bases left in between. CDR3 amino acids: CASSLAPAFNEKLFF. The CDR3 DNA follows: TGTGCCAGCAGCTTGGCCCCGGCCTTTAATGAAAAACTGTTTTTT.

With regard to this clone: Other DNA sequences in this specimen translate into the identical CDR3. The V call is TRBV6-1, the J call TRBJ1-5; D gene unclear. The V gene lost 0 bases and the J gene lost 4 bases, with 10 bases spanning the gap. This CDR3 has 15 residues. CDR1 and CDR2 from the germline V gene are MNHNS and SASEGT. The CDR3, as DNA: TGTGCCAGCAGTGAAGCCCCAGGAGGTAATCAGCCCCAGCATTTT. Residues: CASSEAPGGNQPQHF.

A single count supports this clone. The chain links TRBV9 to TRBJ1-2; no reliable D call. This CDR3 comprises 14 residues. V lost 6 bases to trimming and J lost 2 bases, with 14 bases between them. The germline gives CDR1 SGDLS, CDR2 YYNGEE. The CDR3 DNA is TGTGCCAGCACCACAAACGTGAGAAACTATGGCTACACCTTC. Translation gives CASTTNVRNYGYTF.

CDR3 protein: CSVEVNRQETQYF. For the CDR3, the DNA is TGCAGCGTTGAAGTGAACAGACAAGAGACCCAGTACTTC. The chain is built from TRBV29-1 and TRBJ2-5, with D unclear. Germline V CDR1 and CDR2: SQVTM, ANQGSEA. The V gene lost 1 base and the J gene lost 2 bases, with 8 bases spanning the gap. The CDR3 covers 13 residues.

The rearrangement joins TRBV10-3 to TRBJ1-2, with a weak D call TRBD1 (6 bases). The ends were cut back, 6 bases at V and 5 bases at J, with 13 bases in the middle. The CDR3 totals 13 residues. The germline V gene has CDR1 ENHRY and CDR2 SYGVKD. CDR3 sequence reads: CAIRESGEYGYTF. The CDR3 coding sequence is TGTGCCATCAGAGAATCAGGGGAATATGGCTACACCTTC.

This chain joins TRBV6-6 and TRBJ1-5, with 10 bases that match TRBD1. Germline CDR1 reads MNHNY; CDR2 reads SVGAGI (reference sequence). Losses at the gene ends were 5 bases for V and 4 bases for J; bases not matched to a gene: 8. This CDR3 is built from 16 residues. CDR3 sequence reads: CASSPRDRGYNQPQHF. The CDR3 DNA reads TGTGCCAGCAGTCCCCGGGACAGGGGATATAATCAGCCCCAGCATTTT.

To note about this clone: Other nucleotide sequences in the sample specify the same CDR3. The CDR3 loop is CASSPAGNTIYF. CDR3 coding DNA: TGTGCCAGCAGCCCAGCTGGAAACACCATATATTTT. The V gene is TRBV6-6, the J gene TRBJ1-3; D is unresolved. There are 12 residues in the CDR3. The V and J ends lost 6 bases and 2 bases respectively, with 5 bases between them. Germline V gene sequence: CDR1 MNHNY, CDR2 SVGAGI (reference sequence).

A word on this clone: Mismatch with germline at one junction end may stem from a read error. V is TRBV6-1 and J is TRBJ1-3; no clear D. CDR1 is MNHNS, CDR2 SASEGT, per germline. The CDR3 contains 8 residues. The DNA of the CDR3 is TGTGCCACCGGTTTGGACGGCTTT. Translating gives CATGLDGF.

This clone was recorded only once. The same CDR3 is also encoded by other DNA sequences in this sample. The J gene is TRBJ1-1, the V gene TRBV11-2; unclear D gene. Germline CDR1 is SGHAT and CDR2 is FQNNGV. The V end lost 7 bases, the J end lost 0 bases, and 3 bases lay between the germline ends. The CDR3 contains 11 residues. For the CDR3, the DNA is TGTGCCAGCACCTTGAACACTGAAGCTTTCTTT. Its protein is CASTLNTEAFF. Full variable domain (missing parts from reference TRBV11-2 and TRBJ1-1): EAGVAQSPRYKIIEKRQSVAFWCNPISGHATLYWYQQILGQGPKLLIQFQNNGVVDDSQLPKDRFSAERLKGVDSTLKIQPAKLEDSAVYLCASTLNTEAFFGQGTRLTVV.

The genes are TRBV27 and TRBJ1-1; D perhaps matches TRBD1 (6 bases). CDR1 MNHEY and CDR2 SMNVEV come from the germline V gene (reference sequence). The CDR3 length is 14 residues. V lost 2 bases and J lost 5, with 12 bases in between. The CDR3 DNA follows: TGTGCCAGCAGTTTAAGGCAGGGGAAGACTGAAGCTTTCTTT. It yields the protein CASSLRQGKTEAFF.

This clone was seen once. The chain is built from TRBV5-4 and TRBJ1-6; maybe TRBD1 (5 bases). The CDR3 is 16 residues long. Trimming took 0 bases from V and 8 from J, leaving 15 bases between them. Germline V gene sequence: CDR1 SGHNT, CDR2 YYREEE (reference sequence). The CDR3, as DNA: TGTGCCAGCAGCTTGGTTTCTGGGGCGGGGGATTCACCCCTCCACTTT. Protein sequence: CASSLVSGAGDSPLHF.

As DNA, the CDR3 is TGTGCCAGCGCAGGGGCTGCGAACACCGGGGAGCTGTTTTTT. Protein product: CASAGAANTGELFF. The chain employs TRBV5-4 and TRBJ2-2; TRBD1 is a possible D gene (6 bases). CDR3 length: 14 amino acids. Germline assignment: CDR1 SGHNT and CDR2 YYREEE (reference sequence). The V gene lost 7 bases and the J gene lost 0 bases, with 10 bases spanning the gap. Supplemented by reference TRBV5-4 and TRBJ2-2, the full variable domain reads ETGVTQSPTHLIKTRGQQVTLRCSSQSGHNTVSWYQQALGQGPQFIFQYYREEENGRGNFPPRFSGLQFPNYSSELNVNALELDDSALYLCASAGAANTGELFFGEGSRLTVL.

The gene calls are TRBV20-1 and TRBJ2-5; no definite D call. The germline V gene has CDR1 DFQATT and CDR2 SNEGSKA (reference sequence). The CDR3 length is 11 residues. V lost 3 bases and J lost 3, with 5 bases in between. CDR3: CSASLKETQYF. The CDR3 coding sequence is TGCAGTGCTAGCTTGAAAGAGACCCAGTACTTC.

This rearrangement joins TRBV7-2 to TRBJ2-1; TRBD2 aligns across 10 bases. CDR3 size: 15 residues. CDR1 and CDR2 from the germline V gene are SGHTA and FQGNSA. V trimming: 5 bases; J trimming: 10 bases; junction bases outside the gene matches: 11. The chain's CDR3 is CASSPEPSGSREQFF. CDR3 bases: TGTGCCAGCAGCCCCGAGCCTAGCGGGAGTAGGGAGCAGTTCTTC. The whole variable domain, filled in from reference TRBV7-2 and TRBJ2-1, reads GAGVSQSPSNKVTEKGKDVELRCDPISGHTALYWYRQSLGQGLEFLIYFQGNSAPDKSGLPSDRFSAERTGGSVSTLTIQRTQQEDSAVYLCASSPEPSGSREQFFGPGTRLTVL.

This chain joins TRBV5-3 and TRBJ2-4; D is possibly TRBD1 or TRBD2 (5 bases each). TRBV5-3 is treated as an ORF (open reading frame) with a function not yet certain. V dropped 0 bases and J dropped 0 bases, with 13 bases sitting between them. The CDR3 spans 17 residues. In DNA form, the CDR3 reads TGTGCCAGAAGCTTGGTCGAGGGGCGGCTAGCCAAAAACATTCAGTACTTC. Translated: CARSLVEGRLAKNIQYF.